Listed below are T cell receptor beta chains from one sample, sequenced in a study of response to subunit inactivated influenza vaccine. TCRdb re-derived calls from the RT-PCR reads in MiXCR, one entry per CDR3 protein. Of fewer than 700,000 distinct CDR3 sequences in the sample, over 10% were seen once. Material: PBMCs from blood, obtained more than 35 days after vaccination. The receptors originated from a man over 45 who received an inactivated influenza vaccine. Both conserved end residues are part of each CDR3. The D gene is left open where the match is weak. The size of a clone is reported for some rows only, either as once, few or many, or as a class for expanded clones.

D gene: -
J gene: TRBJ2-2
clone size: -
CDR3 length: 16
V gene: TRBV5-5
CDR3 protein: CASSLGAVSNTGELFF
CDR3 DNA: TGTGCCAGCAGCTTGGGAGCAGTCTCGAACACCGGGGAGCTGTTTTTT

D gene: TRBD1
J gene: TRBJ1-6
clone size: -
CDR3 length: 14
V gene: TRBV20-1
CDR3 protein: CSAIRDRDNSPLHF
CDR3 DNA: TGCAGTGCTATCAGGGACAGAGATAATTCACCCCTCCACTTT

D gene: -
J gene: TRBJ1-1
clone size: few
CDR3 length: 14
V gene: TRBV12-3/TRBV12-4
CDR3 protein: CASSLSGGDTEAFF
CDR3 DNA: TGTGCCAGCAGTTTGAGTGGGGGCGACACTGAAGCTTTCTTT

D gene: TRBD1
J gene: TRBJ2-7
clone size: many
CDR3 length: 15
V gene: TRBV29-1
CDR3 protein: CSVTTRDRGIHEQYF
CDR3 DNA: TGCAGCGTTACGACTCGGGACAGGGGCATCCACGAGCAGTACTTC

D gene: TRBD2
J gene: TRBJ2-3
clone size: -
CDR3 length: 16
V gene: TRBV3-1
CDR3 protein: CASSQRGRERADTQYF
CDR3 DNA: TGTGCCAGCAGCCAACGAGGGCGGGAGAGGGCAGATACGCAGTATTTT

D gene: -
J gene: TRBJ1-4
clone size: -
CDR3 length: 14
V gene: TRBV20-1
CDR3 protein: CSATPGGLVEKLFF
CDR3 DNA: TGCAGTGCTACCCCCGGGGGGCTAGTTGAAAAACTGTTTTTT

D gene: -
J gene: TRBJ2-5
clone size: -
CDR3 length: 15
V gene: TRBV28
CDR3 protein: CASTSRRGRMETQYF
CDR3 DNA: TGTGCCAGCACCTCCCGGAGGGGGCGCATGGAGACCCAGTACTTC

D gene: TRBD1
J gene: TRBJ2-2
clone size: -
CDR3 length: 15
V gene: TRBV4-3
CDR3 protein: CASSQQGAVGGELFF
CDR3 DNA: TGCGCCAGCAGCCAACAGGGGGCTGTGGGCGGGGAGCTGTTTTTT

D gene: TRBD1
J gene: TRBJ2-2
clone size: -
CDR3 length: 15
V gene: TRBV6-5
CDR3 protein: CASSYGRGPTGELFF
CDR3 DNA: TGTGCCAGCAGTTACGGCAGGGGGCCCACCGGGGAGCTGTTTTTT

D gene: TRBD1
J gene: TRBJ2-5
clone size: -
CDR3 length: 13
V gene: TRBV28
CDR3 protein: CASGDRVGETQYF
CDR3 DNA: TGTGCCAGCGGCGACAGGGTAGGAGAGACCCAGTACTTC

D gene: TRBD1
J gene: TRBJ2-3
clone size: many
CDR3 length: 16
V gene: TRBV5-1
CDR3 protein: CASSLETGAITDTQYF
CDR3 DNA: TGCGCCAGCAGCTTGGAAACAGGGGCCATCACAGATACGCAGTATTTT

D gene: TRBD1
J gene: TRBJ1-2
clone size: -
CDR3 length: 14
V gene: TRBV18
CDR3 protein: CATSQGGQGTGYTF
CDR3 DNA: TGTGCCACCTCACAGGGAGGACAGGGGACGGGCTACACCTTC

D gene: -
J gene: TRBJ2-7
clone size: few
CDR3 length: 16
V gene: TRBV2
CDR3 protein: CASYVRSTSLSYEQYF
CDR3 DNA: TGTGCCAGCTACGTACGCTCGACTAGTCTGAGCTACGAGCAGTACTTC

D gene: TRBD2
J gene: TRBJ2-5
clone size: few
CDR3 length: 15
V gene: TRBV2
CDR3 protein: CASKSGGGAQETQYF
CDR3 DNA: TGTGCCAGCAAGTCGGGCGGGGGGGCCCAAGAGACCCAGTACTTC

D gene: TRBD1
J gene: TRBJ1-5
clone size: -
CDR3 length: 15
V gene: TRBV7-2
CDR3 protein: CASSLTGVSNQPQHF
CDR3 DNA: TGTGCCAGCAGCCTCACAGGGGTTAGCAATCAGCCCCAGCATTTT

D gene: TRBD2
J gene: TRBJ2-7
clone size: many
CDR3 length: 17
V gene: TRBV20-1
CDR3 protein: CSARHLSGGRENYEQYF
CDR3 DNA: TGCAGTGCTAGGCATCTCTCCGGCGGGAGGGAAAACTACGAGCAGTACTTC

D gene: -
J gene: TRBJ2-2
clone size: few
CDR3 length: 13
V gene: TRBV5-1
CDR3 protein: CASKLGNTGELFF
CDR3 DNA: TGCGCCAGCAAATTAGGGAACACCGGGGAGCTGTTTTTT

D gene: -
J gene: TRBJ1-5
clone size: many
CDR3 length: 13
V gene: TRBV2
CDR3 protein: CASSDDSNQPQHF
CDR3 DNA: TGTGCCAGCAGTGACGATAGCAATCAGCCCCAGCATTTT

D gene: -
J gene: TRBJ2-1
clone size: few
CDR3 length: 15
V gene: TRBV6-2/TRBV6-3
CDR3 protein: CASSYGRAPYNEQFF
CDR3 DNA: TGTGCCAGCAGTTACGGCAGGGCCCCCTACAATGAGCAGTTCTTC

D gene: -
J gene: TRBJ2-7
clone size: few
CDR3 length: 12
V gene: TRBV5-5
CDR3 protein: CASPNPTYEQYF
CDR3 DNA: TGTGCCAGCCCCAACCCTACCTACGAGCAGTACTTC

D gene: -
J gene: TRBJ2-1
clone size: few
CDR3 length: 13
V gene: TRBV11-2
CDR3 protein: CASSLFAVGEQFF
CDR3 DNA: TGTGCCAGCAGCTTATTCGCAGTGGGTGAGCAGTTCTTC

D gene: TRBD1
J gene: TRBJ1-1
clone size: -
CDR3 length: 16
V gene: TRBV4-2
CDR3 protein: CASSQVGTGEDTEAFF
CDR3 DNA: TGTGCCAGCAGCCAAGTTGGGACAGGGGAGGACACTGAAGCTTTCTTT

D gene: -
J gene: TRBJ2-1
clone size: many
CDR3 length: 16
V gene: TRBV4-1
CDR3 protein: CASSQDVGNSYNEQFF
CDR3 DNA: TGCGCCAGCAGCCAAGACGTTGGAAACAGTTACAATGAGCAGTTCTTC

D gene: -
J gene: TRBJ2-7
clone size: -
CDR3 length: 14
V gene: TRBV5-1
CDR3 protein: CASSLVGGDYEQYF
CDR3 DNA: TGCGCCAGCAGCTTGGTCGGAGGAGACTACGAGCAGTACTTC

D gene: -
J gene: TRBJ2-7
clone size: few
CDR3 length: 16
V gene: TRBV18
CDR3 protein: CASSPAGTGALYEQYF
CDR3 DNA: TGTGCCAGCTCACCCGCAGGGACCGGGGCATTATACGAGCAGTACTTC

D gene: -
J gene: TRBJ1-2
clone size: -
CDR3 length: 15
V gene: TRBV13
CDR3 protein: CASRWGGPGSYGYTF
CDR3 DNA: TGTGCCAGCAGATGGGGAGGCCCGGGGAGCTATGGCTACACCTTC

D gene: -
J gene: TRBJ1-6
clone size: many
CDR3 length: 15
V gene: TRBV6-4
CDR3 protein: CASSDSKDSNSPLHF
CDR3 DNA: TGTGCCAGCAGTGACTCGAAAGATTCGAACTCACCCCTCCACTTT

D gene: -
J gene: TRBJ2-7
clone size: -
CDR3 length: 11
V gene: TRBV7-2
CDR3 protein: CASSSTGKQYF
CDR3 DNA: TGTGCCAGCAGTTCGACGGGAAAGCAGTACTTC

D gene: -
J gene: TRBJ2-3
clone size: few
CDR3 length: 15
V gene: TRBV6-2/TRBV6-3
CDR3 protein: CASSYRDTRTDTQYF
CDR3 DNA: TGTGCCAGCAGTTACCGGGACACCCGCACAGATACGCAGTATTTT

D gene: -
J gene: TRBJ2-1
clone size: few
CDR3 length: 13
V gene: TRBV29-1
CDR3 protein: CSGRGSGHNEQFF
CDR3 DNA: TGCAGCGGAAGGGGGAGCGGCCACAATGAGCAGTTCTTC

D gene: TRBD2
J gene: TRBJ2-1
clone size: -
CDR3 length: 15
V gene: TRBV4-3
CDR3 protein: CASSQERGTRTRQFF
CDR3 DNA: TGCGCCAGCAGCCAAGAACGCGGGACTAGAACTCGGCAGTTCTTC

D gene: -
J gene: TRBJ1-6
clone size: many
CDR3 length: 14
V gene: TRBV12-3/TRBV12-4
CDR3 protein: CASSSARGNSPLHF
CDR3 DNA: TGTGCCAGCAGCTCCGCGAGGGGGAATTCACCCCTCCACTTT